This T cell receptor beta chain appears in the sequencing data of a study of control samples from healthy donors and cancer patients. This CDR3 has 15 residues. Germline V gives CDR1 SGHAT, CDR2 FQNNGV. The V and J ends lost 3 bases and 3 bases, in that order; junction bases with no gene match: 7. Produced via immunoSEQ multiplex PCR; TCRdb's table is partial and in-frame only. This sample yields around 140,000 clones, of which about nine tenths are seen a single time; 2% to 3% belongs to the top ten. This TCR came from a middle-aged man in good health. V and J are TRBV11-2 and TRBJ2-7; 8 nucleotides match TRBD2. The specimen was blood. The CDR3 here is CASSFSAGGSYEQYF. The CDR3 bases are TGTGCCAGCAGCTTCAGCGCGGGGGGTAGCTACGAGCAGTACTTC.